Presented here are 28 T cell receptor beta chains from one specimen sequenced in a study of control samples from healthy donors and cancer patients. Repertoires were generated with immunoSEQ multiplex PCR, while TCRdb's copy carries only in-frame clones and drops some. Among 100,000 to 120,000 clones listed, roughly four fifths were seen once. What was sequenced was blood. The receptor set was obtained from a woman in her fifties or sixties in good health.

This clone was recorded once. The chain combines TRBV12-3 or TRBV12-4 with TRBJ2-2; D gene uncertain. The CDR3 is 13 residues long. Deletions cut 3 bases from V and 2 bases from J, with 4 bases between. The CDR3 is CASSFGNTGELFF. The CDR3 bases are TGTGCCAGCAGTTTTGGTAACACCGGGGAGCTGTTTTTT.

The chain combines TRBV6-5 with TRBJ2-7; D unresolved. Germline loops: CDR1 MNHEY, CDR2 SVGAGI. V was clipped by 6 bases and J by 10 bases, with 13 bases between them. The CDR3 length is 11 residues. The CDR3 DNA reads as TGTGCCAGCAGCTCTCAAGGCCTCCAGTACTTC. As protein: CASSSQGLQYF.

The V gene is TRBV18, the J gene TRBJ1-6, with D unclear. V was pared by 2 bases and J by 7 bases, with 9 bases between. Germline values: CDR1 KGHSH, CDR2 LQKENI. This CDR3 comprises 14 residues. The CDR3 protein is CASSPSMGNSPLHF. DNA of the CDR3: TGTGCCAGCTCACCAAGTATGGGCAATTCACCCCTCCACTTT.

The genes are TRBV19 and TRBJ1-6, with D perhaps TRBD1 (6 bases). The ends were cut back, 3 bases at V and 14 bases at J, with 11 bases in the middle. CDR1 is LNHDA and CDR2 is SQIVND in the germline V gene (reference sequence). This CDR3 is 12 amino acids long. The CDR3: CASSMRGGSLHF. For the CDR3, the DNA is TGTGCCAGTAGTATGAGGGGGGGGTCCCTCCACTTT.

The genes are TRBV9 and TRBJ2-2; the match to TRBD2 covers 8 bases. The germline V gene encodes CDR1 SGDLS and CDR2 YYNGEE. V dropped 0 bases and J dropped 5; count of bases not matched to a gene: 6. The CDR3 is 16 amino acids. In nucleotides, the CDR3 is TGTGCCAGCAGCGTAGCCGCGCTAGCGGGTACCGGGGAGCTGTTTTTT. Translated, it gives CASSVAALAGTGELFF.

This rearrangement joins TRBV29-1 to TRBJ1-4, with a weak D call TRBD1 (5 bases). This CDR3 is 12 amino acids long. Germline-derived CDR1 and CDR2 are SQVTM and ANQGSEA. Trimming removed 4 bases from V and 4 bases from J, with 7 bases in between. This CDR3 reads CSVAQGNEKLFF. Written as DNA, the CDR3 is TGCAGCGTTGCTCAGGGTAATGAAAAACTGTTTTTT.

The gene calls are TRBV29-1 and TRBJ1-4, with unresolved D. The V end was cut by 4 bases, the J end by 0 bases, with 9 bases between. CDR1 is SQVTM, CDR2 ANQGSEA, per germline. The CDR3 extends over 14 amino acids. In DNA form, the CDR3 reads TGCAGCGTTGCCCAGTATGCAACTAATGAAAAACTGTTTTTT. This gives the protein CSVAQYATNEKLFF.

The chain joins TRBV15 to TRBJ2-7; D gene ambiguous. This CDR3 has 13 residues. The germline V gene encodes CDR1 LNHNV and CDR2 YYDKDF (reference sequence). Trimming took 3 bases from V and 2 from J, leaving 8 bases between them. CDR3: CATSSGQTYEQYF. In DNA form, the CDR3 reads TGTGCCACCAGCAGTGGCCAGACCTACGAGCAGTACTTC.

The CDR3 nucleotides are TGTGCCAGCAGCCCGAGGGAGAAGGGGTACAATGAGCAGTTCTTC. Translating gives CASSPREKGYNEQFF. The rearrangement uses TRBV9 and TRBJ2-1; D may match TRBD1 or TRBD2 (5 bases each). CDR1 is SGDLS, CDR2 YYNGEE, per germline. V lost 4 bases and J lost 4, with 15 bases in between. The CDR3 is 15 residues long.

The CDR3 DNA is TGTGCCAGCAGCTTATCGGGCATCGGAGATACGCAGTATTTT. It codes for CASSLSGIGDTQYF. V is TRBV7-8 and J is TRBJ2-3, with D unclear. Germline V gene sequence: CDR1 SGHVS, CDR2 FQNEAQ. V lost 2 bases and J 5 bases, leaving 11 bases between the germline ends. This CDR3 has 14 residues.

The chain links TRBV5-5 to TRBJ2-7; TRBD2 might be the D (5 bases). The CDR3 extends over 14 amino acids. CDR1 and CDR2 (germline): SGHKS, YYEKEE (reference sequence). V dropped 5 bases and J dropped 4 bases, with 16 bases sitting between them. CDR3 bases: TGTGCCAGCAGTTCCAGACCGGGGTCTTACGAGCAGTACTTC. It specifies CASSSRPGSYEQYF.

The CDR3: CATSDRGTGEANEKLFF. As DNA, the CDR3 is TGTGCCACCAGTGACCGCGGGACAGGGGAGGCTAATGAAAAACTGTTTTTT. The V gene is TRBV24-1, the J gene TRBJ1-4; TRBD1 aligns across 10 bases. The CDR3 has 17 residues. Losses at the gene ends were 4 bases for V and 3 bases for J; bases not matched to a gene: 7. CDR1 and CDR2 (germline): KGHDR, SFDVKD.

V gene TRBV6-1 combines with J gene TRBJ1-1; D perhaps matches TRBD1 (5 bases). The germline gives CDR1 MNHNS, CDR2 SASEGT. V was pared by 2 bases and J by 4 bases, with 8 bases between. The CDR3 covers 13 residues. CDR3 residues: CASSESQATEAFF. The CDR3 region has the DNA TGTGCCAGCAGTGAATCACAGGCCACTGAAGCTTTCTTT.

V usage is TRBV19 and J usage is TRBJ1-4, with 7 bases identical to TRBD1. CDR1 is LNHDA, CDR2 SQIVND, per germline (reference sequence). The CDR3 has 17 amino acids. V lost 8 bases, J lost 2 bases, and 14 bases stayed unmatched. The CDR3 sequence: CASGRRRDRVTNEKLFF. The CDR3, as DNA: TGTGCCAGTGGCCGACGTCGAGACAGGGTTACTAATGAAAAACTGTTTTTT. The entire variable domain, with the rest obtained from reference TRBV19 and TRBJ1-4, is as follows: DGGITQSPKYLFRKEGQNVTLSCEQNLNHDAMYWYRQDPGQGLRLIYYSQIVNDFQKGDIAEGYSVSREKKESFPLTVTSAQKNPTAFYLCASGRRRDRVTNEKLFFGSGTQLSVL.

The J gene is TRBJ1-3, the V gene TRBV7-9, with D possibly being TRBD1 (5 bases). CDR1 is SEHNR and CDR2 is FQNEAQ in the germline V gene (reference sequence). There are 12 residues in the CDR3. V was pared by 5 bases and J by 6 bases, with 8 bases between. The CDR3 reads CASSPGTNTIYF. The CDR3 DNA reads as TGTGCCAGCAGCCCCGGGACAAACACCATATATTTT.

This chain links TRBV6-6 with TRBJ2-3, with a tentative D call TRBD2 (5 bases). Trimming removed 0 bases at V and 4 bases at J, with 8 bases between. CDR1 is MNHNY, CDR2 SVGAGI, per germline (reference sequence). The CDR3 extends over 14 amino acids. The CDR3 is CASSYSASSDTQYF. CDR3 bases: TGTGCCAGCAGTTACTCGGCTAGCTCAGATACGCAGTATTTT.

CDR3: CASSFHNPISVDEQYF. In DNA, the CDR3 is TGTGCCAGCAGCTTTCACAATCCCATTTCGGTAGACGAGCAGTACTTC. The rearrangement links TRBV3-1 (or the pseudogene TRBV3-2) to TRBJ2-7, with D hard to call. The CDR3 length is 16 residues. Germline CDR1 is LGHDT and CDR2 is YNNKEL (reference sequence). V shed 5 bases and J shed 5 bases, with 22 bases lying between them.

The chain carries TRBV5-4 and TRBJ2-1, with 10 bases identical to TRBD2. Per germline, CDR1 SGHNT and CDR2 YYREEE (reference sequence). The CDR3 sequence is 16 residues long. The ends lost 4 bases at V and 8 bases at J; junction bases unmatched: 12. The CDR3 here is CASSGPPSGGADEQFF. The DNA for the CDR3 is TGTGCCAGCAGCGGACCTCCGAGCGGGGGGGCCGATGAGCAGTTCTTC.

V usage is TRBV30 and J usage is TRBJ1-5; 7 bases agree with TRBD1. Looked up from germline, CDR1 is GTSNPN and CDR2 is SVGIG (reference sequence). J was trimmed by 6 bases and V by 0 bases; bases with no gene match: 2. CDR3 length: 13 residues. The CDR3 region has the DNA TGTGCCTGGAGTGTACAGGGGACTCAGCCCCAGCATTTT. Translation: CAWSVQGTQPQHF.

The rearrangement joins TRBV28 to TRBJ2-2; TRBD2 matches at 13 bases. CDR3 length equals 18 residues. In germline, CDR1 is MDHEN, CDR2 SYDVKM. The J segment lost 0 bases and the V segment lost 5 bases, leaving 6 bases of the junction unmatched. The CDR3 DNA is TGTGCCAGCAGTCCTGGACTAGCGGGGGCCTCGAACACCGGGGAGCTGTTTTTT. Translated, it gives CASSPGLAGASNTGELFF.

This chain joins TRBV3-1 (or the pseudogene TRBV3-2) and TRBJ2-7; 11 bases match TRBD2. With V trimmed by 5 bases and J by 7 bases, 10 bases remained unmatched. CDR3 size: 15 residues. Germline V lookup: CDR1 LGHDT, CDR2 YNNKEL (reference sequence). The CDR3 DNA reads TGTGCCAGCAGCTCCTCCCCTAGCGGGGGGTGGGAGCAGTACTTC. Translation: CASSSSPSGGWEQYF.

The chain joins TRBV27 to TRBJ1-2; D unresolved. V was cut by 5 bases and J by 7 bases, with 11 bases left in between. The CDR3 length is 12 residues. Germline V gene lookup returns CDR1 MNHEY and CDR2 SMNVEV (reference sequence). In DNA, the CDR3 is TGTGCCAGCAGTCCGACCGGAATTGGCTACACCTTC. Translated, it gives CASSPTGIGYTF.

Only one count was recorded for this clone. The rearrangement uses TRBV11-2 and TRBJ1-2; D not resolved. Trimming took 2 bases from V and 1 from J, leaving 2 bases between them. CDR1 is SGHAT, CDR2 FQNNGV, per germline. The CDR3 runs 12 residues. The CDR3 here is CASSLSNYGYTF. The CDR3 DNA reads TGTGCCAGCAGCTTAAGTAACTATGGCTACACCTTC. Variable domain in full (rest from reference TRBV11-2 and TRBJ1-2): EAGVAQSPRYKIIEKRQSVAFWCNPISGHATLYWYQQILGQGPKLLIQFQNNGVVDDSQLPKDRFSAERLKGVDSTLKIQPAKLEDSAVYLCASSLSNYGYTFGSGTRLTVV.

The genes are TRBV6-1 and TRBJ2-7, with 11 bases matching TRBD1. The CDR3 is 16 amino acids. CDR1 and CDR2 from the germline V gene are MNHNS and SASEGT. V was clipped by 1 base and J by 0 bases; unmatched bases: 2. The CDR3 nucleotides are TGTGCCAGCAGTGAAGGGACAGGGGGCGCCTCCTACGAGCAGTACTTC. It is translated as CASSEGTGGASYEQYF.

The rearrangement uses TRBV6-5 and TRBJ2-7; D may be TRBD1 (6 bases). The CDR3 has 15 residues. V was shortened by 7 bases and J by 3 bases, with 19 bases between the two germline ends. CDR1 MNHEY and CDR2 SVGAGI come from the germline V gene. CDR3 sequence reads: CASTPFPTGNYEQYF. The CDR3 DNA reads as TGTGCCAGCACCCCGTTCCCAACAGGGAACTACGAGCAGTACTTC.

The chain employs TRBV5-1 and TRBJ2-7; possibly TRBD2 for D (6 bases). The ends were cut back, 7 bases at V and 0 bases at J, with 14 bases in the middle. Looked up from germline, CDR1 is SGHRS and CDR2 is YFSETQ. The CDR3 has 14 amino acids. The CDR3 region is CASRRDGSSYEQYF. In DNA form, the CDR3 reads TGCGCCAGCCGTCGTGACGGGAGCTCCTACGAGCAGTACTTC.

The chain is built from TRBV28 and TRBJ1-4; D call uncertain. The CDR3 has 11 amino acids. Trimming removed 7 bases from V and 8 bases from J, with 8 bases in between. Germline-derived CDR1 and CDR2 are MDHEN and SYDVKM. The CDR3 coding sequence is TGTGCCAGCAAACAAGGGGAAAAACTGTTTTTT. This translates into CASKQGEKLFF.

This rearrangement joins TRBV19 to TRBJ1-5; D unclear. Germline V gene sequence: CDR1 LNHDA, CDR2 SQIVND (reference sequence). The ends were cut back, 6 bases at V and 3 bases at J, with 12 bases in the middle. CDR3 length: 14 residues. DNA of the CDR3: TGTGCCAGTAGCGAGAGGCTGACCAATCAGCCCCAGCATTTT. This codes for CASSERLTNQPQHF.